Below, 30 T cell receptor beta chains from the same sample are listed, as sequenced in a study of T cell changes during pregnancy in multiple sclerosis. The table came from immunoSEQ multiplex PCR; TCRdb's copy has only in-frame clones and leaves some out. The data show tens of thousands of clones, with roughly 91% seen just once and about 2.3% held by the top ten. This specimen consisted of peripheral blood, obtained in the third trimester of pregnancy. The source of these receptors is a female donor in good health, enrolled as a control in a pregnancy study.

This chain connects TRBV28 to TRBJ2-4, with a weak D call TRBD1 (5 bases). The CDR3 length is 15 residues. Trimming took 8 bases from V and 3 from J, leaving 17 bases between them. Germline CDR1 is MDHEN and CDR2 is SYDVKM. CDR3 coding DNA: TGTGCCAGCTCAGGGAAGGGATTAGGCAAAAACATTCAGTACTTC. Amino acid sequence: CASSGKGLGKNIQYF.

The CDR3 DNA follows: TGTGCCAGCAGCGCCGGGACTAGCGGGACCCATACGCAGTATTTT. This codes for CASSAGTSGTHTQYF. V usage is TRBV6-1 and J usage is TRBJ2-3; 13 bases are a match to TRBD2. CDR1 is MNHNS, CDR2 SASEGT, per germline. The CDR3 sequence is 15 residues long. Trimming took 6 bases from V and 7 from J; bases not matched to a gene: 7.

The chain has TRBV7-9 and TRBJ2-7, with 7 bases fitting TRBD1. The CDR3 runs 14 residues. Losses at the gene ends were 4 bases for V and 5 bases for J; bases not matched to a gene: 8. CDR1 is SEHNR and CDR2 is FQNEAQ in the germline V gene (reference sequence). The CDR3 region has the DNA TGTGCCAGCAGCTCTTACCGACAGGGCGACGAGCAGTACTTC. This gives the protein CASSSYRQGDEQYF.

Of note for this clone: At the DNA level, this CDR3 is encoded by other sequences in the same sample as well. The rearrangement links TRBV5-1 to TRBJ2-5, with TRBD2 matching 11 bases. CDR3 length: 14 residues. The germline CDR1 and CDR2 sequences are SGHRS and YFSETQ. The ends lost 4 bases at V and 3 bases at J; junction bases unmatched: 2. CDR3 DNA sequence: TGCGCCAGCAGCCTAGCGGGGGGAAAAGAGACCCAGTACTTC. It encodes CASSLAGGKETQYF.

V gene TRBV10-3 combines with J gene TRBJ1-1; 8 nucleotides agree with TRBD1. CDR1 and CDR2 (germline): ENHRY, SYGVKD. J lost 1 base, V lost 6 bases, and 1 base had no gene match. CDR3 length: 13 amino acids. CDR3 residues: CAISGQGNTEAFF. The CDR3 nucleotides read TGTGCCATCAGCGGACAGGGGAACACTGAAGCTTTCTTT.

The CDR3 bases are TGTGCCAGCAGAACCGCTCCAGGGGGCTATGGCTACACCTTC. Its protein product is CASRTAPGGYGYTF. V is TRBV6-4 and J is TRBJ1-2, with 7 positions matching TRBD1. The V gene's germline CDR1 is MRHNA and CDR2 SNTAGT. Trimming removed 6 bases from V and 4 bases from J; junction bases left unmatched: 8. CDR3 length: 14 amino acids.

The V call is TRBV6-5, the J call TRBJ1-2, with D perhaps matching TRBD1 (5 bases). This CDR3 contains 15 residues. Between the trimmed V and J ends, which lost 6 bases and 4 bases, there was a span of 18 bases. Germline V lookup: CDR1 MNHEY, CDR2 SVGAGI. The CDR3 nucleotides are TGTGCCAGCAGCCTAGACAGCATTACCCTCTATGGCTACACCTTC. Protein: CASSLDSITLYGYTF.

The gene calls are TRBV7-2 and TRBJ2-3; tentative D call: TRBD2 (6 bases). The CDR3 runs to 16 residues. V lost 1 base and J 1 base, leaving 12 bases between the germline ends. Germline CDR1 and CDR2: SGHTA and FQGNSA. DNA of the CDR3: TGTGCCAGCAGCTTAGTAGCCGGGACTGGCACAGATACGCAGTATTTT. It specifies CASSLVAGTGTDTQYF.

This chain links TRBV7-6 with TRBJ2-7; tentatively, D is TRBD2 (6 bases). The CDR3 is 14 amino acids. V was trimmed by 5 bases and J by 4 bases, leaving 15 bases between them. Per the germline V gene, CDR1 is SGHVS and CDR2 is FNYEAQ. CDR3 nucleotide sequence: TGTGCCAGCAGCGTCGCGGGGAACGGGTACGAGCAGTACTTC. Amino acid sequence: CASSVAGNGYEQYF.

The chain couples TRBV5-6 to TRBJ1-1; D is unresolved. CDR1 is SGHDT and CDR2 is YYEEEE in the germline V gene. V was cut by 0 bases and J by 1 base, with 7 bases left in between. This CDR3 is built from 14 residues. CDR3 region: CASSLVPGNTEAFF. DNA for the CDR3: TGTGCCAGCAGCTTGGTTCCGGGGAACACTGAAGCTTTCTTT.

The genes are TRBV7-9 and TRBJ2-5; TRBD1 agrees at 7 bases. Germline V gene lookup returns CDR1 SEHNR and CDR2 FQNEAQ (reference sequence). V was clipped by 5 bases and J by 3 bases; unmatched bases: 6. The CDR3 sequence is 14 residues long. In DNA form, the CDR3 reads TGTGCCAGCAGCCCGATCGACAGGGAAGAGACCCAGTACTTC. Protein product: CASSPIDREETQYF. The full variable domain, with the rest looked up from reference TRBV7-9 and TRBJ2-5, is DTGVSQNPRHKITKRGQNVTFRCDPISEHNRLYWYRQTLGQGPEFLTYFQNEAQLEKSRLLSDRFSAERPKGSFSTLEIQRTEQGDSAMYLCASSPIDREETQYFGPGTRLLVL.

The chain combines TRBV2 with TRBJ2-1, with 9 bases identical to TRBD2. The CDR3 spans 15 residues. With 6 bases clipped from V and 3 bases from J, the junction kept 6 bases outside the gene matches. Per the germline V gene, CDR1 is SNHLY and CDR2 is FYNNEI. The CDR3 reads CASRDIAGVYNEQFF. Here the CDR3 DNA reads TGTGCCAGCAGAGACATAGCGGGAGTCTACAATGAGCAGTTCTTC.

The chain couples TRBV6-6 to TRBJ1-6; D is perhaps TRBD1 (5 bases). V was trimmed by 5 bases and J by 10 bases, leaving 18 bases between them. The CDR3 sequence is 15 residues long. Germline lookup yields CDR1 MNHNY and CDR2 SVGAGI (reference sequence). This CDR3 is CASSPPLGVGSPLHF. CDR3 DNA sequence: TGTGCCAGCAGTCCCCCCTTAGGGGTTGGATCACCCCTCCACTTT.

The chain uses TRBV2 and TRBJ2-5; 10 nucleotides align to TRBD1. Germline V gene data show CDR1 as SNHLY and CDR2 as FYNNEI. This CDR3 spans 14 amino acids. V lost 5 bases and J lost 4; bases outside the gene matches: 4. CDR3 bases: TGTGCCAGCAGTACGGACAGGGGGGGAGAGACCCAGTACTTC. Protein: CASSTDRGGETQYF.

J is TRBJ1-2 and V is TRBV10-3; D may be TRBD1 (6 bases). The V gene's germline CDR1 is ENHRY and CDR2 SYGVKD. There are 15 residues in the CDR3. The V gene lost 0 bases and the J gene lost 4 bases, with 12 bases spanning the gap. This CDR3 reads CAISESDSLIYGYTF. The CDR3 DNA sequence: TGTGCCATCAGTGAGTCGGACAGCCTTATCTATGGCTACACCTTC.

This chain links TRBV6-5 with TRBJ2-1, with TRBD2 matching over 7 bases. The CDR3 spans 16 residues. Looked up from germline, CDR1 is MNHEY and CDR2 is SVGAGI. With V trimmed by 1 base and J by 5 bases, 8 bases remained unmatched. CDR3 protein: CASSYLAGVLNNEQFF. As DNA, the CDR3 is TGTGCCAGCAGTTACTTAGCGGGTGTTCTAAACAATGAGCAGTTCTTC.

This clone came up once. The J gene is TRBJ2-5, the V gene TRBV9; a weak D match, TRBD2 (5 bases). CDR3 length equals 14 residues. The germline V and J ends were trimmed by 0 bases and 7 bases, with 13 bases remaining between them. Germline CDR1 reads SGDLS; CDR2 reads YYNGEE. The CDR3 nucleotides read TGTGCCAGCAGCGTAGAAGTGGGAGCGGCGACCCAGTACTTC. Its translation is CASSVEVGAATQYF.

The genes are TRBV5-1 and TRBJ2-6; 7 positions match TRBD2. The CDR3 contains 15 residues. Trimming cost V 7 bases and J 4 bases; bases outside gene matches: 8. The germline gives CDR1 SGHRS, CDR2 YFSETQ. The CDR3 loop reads CASLAGDAGANVLTF. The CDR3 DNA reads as TGCGCCAGCCTCGCGGGAGACGCCGGGGCCAACGTCCTGACTTTC.

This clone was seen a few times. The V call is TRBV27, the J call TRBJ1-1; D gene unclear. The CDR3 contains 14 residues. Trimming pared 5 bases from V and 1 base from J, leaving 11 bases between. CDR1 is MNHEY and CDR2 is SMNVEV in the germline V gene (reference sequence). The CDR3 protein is CASSAYRGNTEAFF. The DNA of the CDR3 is TGTGCCAGCAGTGCCTACCGTGGGAACACTGAAGCTTTCTTT.

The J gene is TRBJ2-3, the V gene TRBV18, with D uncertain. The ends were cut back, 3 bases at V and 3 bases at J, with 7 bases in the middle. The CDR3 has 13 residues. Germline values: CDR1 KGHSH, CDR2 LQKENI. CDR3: CASSPERTDTQYF. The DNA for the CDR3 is TGTGCCAGCTCACCCGAGAGAACAGATACGCAGTATTTT.

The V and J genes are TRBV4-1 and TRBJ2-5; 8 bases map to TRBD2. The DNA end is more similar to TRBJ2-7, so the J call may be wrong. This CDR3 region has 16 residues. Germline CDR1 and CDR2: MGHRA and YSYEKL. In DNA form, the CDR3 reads TGCGCCAGCAGCCAAGTGGAGACTAGCGCATATTACGAGCAGTACTTC. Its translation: CASSQVETSAYYEQYF.

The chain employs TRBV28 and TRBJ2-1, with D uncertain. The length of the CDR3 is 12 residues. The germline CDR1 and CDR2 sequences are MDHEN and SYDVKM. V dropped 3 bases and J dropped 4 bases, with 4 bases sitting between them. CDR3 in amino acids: CASSLRYNEQFF. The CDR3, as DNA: TGTGCCAGCAGTTTGAGGTACAATGAGCAGTTCTTC.

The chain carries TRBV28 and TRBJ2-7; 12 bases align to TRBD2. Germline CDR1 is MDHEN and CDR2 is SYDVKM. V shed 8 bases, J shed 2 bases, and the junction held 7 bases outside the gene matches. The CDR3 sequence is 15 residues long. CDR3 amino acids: CASGSLAGGPYEQYF. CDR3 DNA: TGTGCCAGCGGAAGCCTAGCGGGAGGGCCCTACGAGCAGTACTTC. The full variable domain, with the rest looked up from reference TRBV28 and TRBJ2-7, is DVKVTQSSRYLVKRTGEKVFLECVQDMDHENMFWYRQDPGLGLRLIYFSYDVKMKEKGDIPEGYSVSREKKERFSLILESASTNQTSMYLCASGSLAGGPYEQYFGPGTRLTVT.

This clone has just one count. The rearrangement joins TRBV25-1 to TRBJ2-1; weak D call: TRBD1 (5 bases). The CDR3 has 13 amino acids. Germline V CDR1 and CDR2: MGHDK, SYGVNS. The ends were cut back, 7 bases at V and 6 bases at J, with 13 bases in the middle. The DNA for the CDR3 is TGTGCCAGCACTAGGGTGGGGCTCAATGAGCAGTTCTTC. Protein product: CASTRVGLNEQFF.

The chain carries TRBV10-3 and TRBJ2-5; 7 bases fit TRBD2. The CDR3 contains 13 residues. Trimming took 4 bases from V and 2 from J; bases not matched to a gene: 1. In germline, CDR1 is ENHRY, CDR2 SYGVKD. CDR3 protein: CAISVGGQETQYF. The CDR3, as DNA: TGTGCCATCAGTGTGGGAGGGCAAGAGACCCAGTACTTC.

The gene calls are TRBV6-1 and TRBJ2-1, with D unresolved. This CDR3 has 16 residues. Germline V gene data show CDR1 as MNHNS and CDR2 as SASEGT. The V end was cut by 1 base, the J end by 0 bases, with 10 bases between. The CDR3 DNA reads TGTGCCAGCAGTGAAGACAGTACAAGCTCCTACAATGAGCAGTTCTTC. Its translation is CASSEDSTSSYNEQFF.

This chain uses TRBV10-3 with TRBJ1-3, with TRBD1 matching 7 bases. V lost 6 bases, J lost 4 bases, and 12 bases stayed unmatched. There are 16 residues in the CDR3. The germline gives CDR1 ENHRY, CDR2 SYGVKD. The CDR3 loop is CAIREASTGLGNTIYF. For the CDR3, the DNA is TGTGCCATCAGGGAGGCCTCGACAGGGCTAGGAAACACCATATATTTT.

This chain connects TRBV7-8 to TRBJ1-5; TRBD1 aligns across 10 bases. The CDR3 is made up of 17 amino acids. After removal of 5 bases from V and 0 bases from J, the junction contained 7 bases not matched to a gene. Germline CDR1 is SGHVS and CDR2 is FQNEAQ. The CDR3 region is CASSGDRGLSSNQPQHF. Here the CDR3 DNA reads TGTGCCAGCAGCGGGGACAGGGGATTGAGTAGCAATCAGCCCCAGCATTTT. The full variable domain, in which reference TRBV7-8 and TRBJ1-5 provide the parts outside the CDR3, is GAGVSQSPRYKVAKRGQDVALRCDPISGHVSLFWYQQALGQGPEFLTYFQNEAQLDKSGLPSDRFFAERPEGSVSTLKIQRTQQEDSAVYLCASSGDRGLSSNQPQHFGDGTRLSIL.

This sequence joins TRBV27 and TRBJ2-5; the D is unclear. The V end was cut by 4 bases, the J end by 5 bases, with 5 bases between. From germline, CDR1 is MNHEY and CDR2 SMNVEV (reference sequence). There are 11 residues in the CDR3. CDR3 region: CASSSAETQYF. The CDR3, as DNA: TGTGCCAGCAGTTCCGCGGAGACCCAGTACTTC.

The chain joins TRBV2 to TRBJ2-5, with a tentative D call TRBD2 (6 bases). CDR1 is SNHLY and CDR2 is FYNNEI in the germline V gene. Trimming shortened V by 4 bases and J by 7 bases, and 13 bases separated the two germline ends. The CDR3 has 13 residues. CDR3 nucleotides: TGTGCCAGCAGTGGTGGGGACTGGTGGACCCAGTACTTC. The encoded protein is CASSGGDWWTQYF. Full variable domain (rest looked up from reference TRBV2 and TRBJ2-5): EPEVTQTPSHQVTQMGQEVILRCVPISNHLYFYWYRQILGQKVEFLVSFYNNEISEKSEIFDDQFSVERPDGSNFTLKIRSTKLEDSAMYFCASSGGDWWTQYFGPGTRLLVL.